These T cell receptor beta chains were read from a single sample in a study of cytomegalovirus exposure and HLA in healthy donors. Data came from immunoSEQ multiplex PCR; TCRdb stores just in-frame clones and leaves some out. Found here are under 200,000 clones, roughly 86% of them singletons; the top ten hold 4.2%. Sequencing was carried out using PBMCs. Receptors originate from a young man in good health and CMV-seropositive. CDR3s include the opening cysteine and the closing phenylalanine or tryptophan. A D gene is named only where the DNA matches it firmly. Where a row states a size, it is once, few, many or the class of an expanded clone; other rows omit it.

abundance: NA
j_gene: TRBJ2-7
d_gene: NA
v_gene: TRBV6-1
CDR3nt: TGTGCCAGCAGTGAAGACAGGGACACCTACGAGCAGTACTTC
CDR3aa: CASSEDRDTYEQYF

abundance: NA
j_gene: TRBJ2-7
d_gene: NA
v_gene: TRBV7-2
CDR3nt: TGTGCCAGCAGTGTTATGTCGGGCAGGGTCTACGAGCAGTACTTC
CDR3aa: CASSVMSGRVYEQYF

abundance: NA
j_gene: TRBJ2-3
d_gene: TRBD2
v_gene: TRBV5-8
CDR3nt: TGTGCCAGCAGCCCCCGGCGCGGGAGTGTCGCAGATACGCAGTATTTT
CDR3aa: CASSPRRGSVADTQYF

abundance: NA
j_gene: TRBJ1-2
d_gene: NA
v_gene: TRBV4-1
CDR3nt: TGCGCCAGCAGCCAAGGAAAGGGGAAGCCTAACTATGGCTACACCTTC
CDR3aa: CASSQGKGKPNYGYTF

abundance: NA
j_gene: TRBJ2-3
d_gene: NA
v_gene: TRBV7-9
CDR3nt: TGTGCCAGCACCCGGGGATTGGACTTGAGCACAGATACGCAGTATTTT
CDR3aa: CASTRGLDLSTDTQYF

abundance: few
j_gene: TRBJ2-6
d_gene: NA
v_gene: TRBV18
CDR3nt: TGTGCCAGCTCCATCTCTGGGGCCAACGTCCTGACTTTC
CDR3aa: CASSISGANVLTF

abundance: NA
j_gene: TRBJ2-7
d_gene: NA
v_gene: TRBV21-1
CDR3nt: TGTGCCAGCAGCAAATGCGGAGAGTTTTGCGGCGAGCAGTACTTC
CDR3aa: CASSKCGEFCGEQYF

abundance: NA
j_gene: TRBJ2-7
d_gene: TRBD2
v_gene: TRBV19
CDR3nt: TGTGCCAGTAGTGCCCGACTAGCGGACTACGAGCAGTACTTC
CDR3aa: CASSARLADYEQYF

abundance: NA
j_gene: TRBJ1-2
d_gene: TRBD1
v_gene: TRBV4-1
CDR3nt: TGCGCCAGCAGCCAAGATAAACGGGACAGGGGGACAAGAGGCTACACCTTC
CDR3aa: CASSQDKRDRGTRGYTF

abundance: NA
j_gene: TRBJ2-1
d_gene: TRBD2
v_gene: TRBV7-8
CDR3nt: TGTGCCAGCAGCTTACTCGCGGGAGGTCTCAATGAGCAGTTCTTC
CDR3aa: CASSLLAGGLNEQFF

abundance: few
j_gene: TRBJ2-2
d_gene: NA
v_gene: TRBV30
CDR3nt: TGTGCCTGGGGACTTGCCGGGGAGCTGTTTTTT
CDR3aa: CAWGLAGELFF

abundance: NA
j_gene: TRBJ1-1
d_gene: TRBD1
v_gene: TRBV9
CDR3nt: TGTGCCAGCAGCGTAGTGGGACAGCCAACCAACACTGAAGCTTTCTTT
CDR3aa: CASSVVGQPTNTEAFF

abundance: NA
j_gene: TRBJ1-1
d_gene: NA
v_gene: TRBV2
CDR3nt: TGTGCCAGCAGTGAAGGTTGGTCAGCGGGAGCTTTCTTT
CDR3aa: CASSEGWSAGAFF

abundance: NA
j_gene: TRBJ2-3
d_gene: TRBD1
v_gene: TRBV15
CDR3nt: TGTGCCACCAGCATCCCGGGACAGGGCACAGATACGCAGTATTTT
CDR3aa: CATSIPGQGTDTQYF

abundance: NA
j_gene: TRBJ2-5
d_gene: NA
v_gene: TRBV7-2
CDR3nt: TGTGCCAGCAGCTTAGTTAGCGGAACGGAGACCCAGTACTTC
CDR3aa: CASSLVSGTETQYF

abundance: once
j_gene: TRBJ1-2
d_gene: NA
v_gene: TRBV5-1
CDR3nt: TGCGCCAGCAGCGACTTGTATACCGGGACACATACTAACTATGGCTACACCTTC
CDR3aa: CASSDLYTGTHTNYGYTF

abundance: NA
j_gene: TRBJ2-1
d_gene: NA
v_gene: TRBV2
CDR3nt: TGTGCCAGCAGCCCCGGGTTCGGCAATGAGCAGTTCTTC
CDR3aa: CASSPGFGNEQFF

abundance: NA
j_gene: TRBJ2-2
d_gene: NA
v_gene: TRBV6-1
CDR3nt: TGTGCCAGCAGTCCACGGACAGCGAACACCGGGGAGCTGTTTTTT
CDR3aa: CASSPRTANTGELFF

abundance: NA
j_gene: TRBJ2-1
d_gene: TRBD2
v_gene: TRBV2
CDR3nt: TGTGCCAGCATGACTAGCGGGAGTGGATACAATGAGCAGTTCTTC
CDR3aa: CASMTSGSGYNEQFF

abundance: NA
j_gene: TRBJ2-5
d_gene: TRBD1
v_gene: TRBV7-3
CDR3nt: TGTGCCAGCAGCCCGGGGACAGCCATAGGGACCCAGTACTTC
CDR3aa: CASSPGTAIGTQYF

abundance: once
j_gene: TRBJ2-5
d_gene: NA
v_gene: TRBV13
CDR3nt: TGTGCCAGCAGCCTCGCGGCGGGGAATTCCCAAGAGACCCAGTACTTC
CDR3aa: CASSLAAGNSQETQYF

abundance: NA
j_gene: TRBJ2-3
d_gene: NA
v_gene: TRBV27
CDR3nt: TGTGCCAGCAGTTTATCGGCCGGGTTGGTAGATACGCAGTATTTT
CDR3aa: CASSLSAGLVDTQYF

abundance: NA
j_gene: TRBJ1-5
d_gene: NA
v_gene: TRBV7-8
CDR3nt: TGTGCCAGCAGCTCGCAGGGGAGCAATCAGCCCCAGCATTTT
CDR3aa: CASSSQGSNQPQHF

abundance: NA
j_gene: TRBJ2-7
d_gene: NA
v_gene: TRBV25-1
CDR3nt: TGTGCCAGCAGTGAATTAACGGGAGTGGACTACGAGCAGTACTTC
CDR3aa: CASSELTGVDYEQYF

abundance: NA
j_gene: TRBJ2-3
d_gene: TRBD2
v_gene: TRBV27
CDR3nt: TGTGCCAGCAGTTTACTAGCGGGAGGTCTTTCCACAGATACGCAGTATTTT
CDR3aa: CASSLLAGGLSTDTQYF

abundance: few
j_gene: TRBJ1-3
d_gene: NA
v_gene: TRBV7-9
CDR3nt: TGTGCCAGCAGCTTAGATAAAGGAAACACCATATATTTT
CDR3aa: CASSLDKGNTIYF

abundance: once
j_gene: TRBJ2-5
d_gene: NA
v_gene: TRBV4-1
CDR3nt: TGCGCCAGCAGCCAAGAACCGGCAGGGCAAGAGACCCAGTACTTC
CDR3aa: CASSQEPAGQETQYF

abundance: NA
j_gene: TRBJ1-4
d_gene: NA
v_gene: TRBV5-1
CDR3nt: TGCGCCAGCAGCTTGGTTTCAGGGGATAATGAAAAACTGTTTTTT
CDR3aa: CASSLVSGDNEKLFF

abundance: NA
j_gene: TRBJ2-7
d_gene: NA
v_gene: TRBV6-1
CDR3nt: TGTGCCAGCAGTGATACAGGGAGAAACGAGCAGTACTTC
CDR3aa: CASSDTGRNEQYF

abundance: NA
j_gene: TRBJ2-3
d_gene: TRBD2
v_gene: TRBV11-3
CDR3nt: TGTGCCAGCAGCCCTCATAGCGGGAGGGCCCTCTTATCGGATACGCAGTATTTT
CDR3aa: CASSPHSGRALLSDTQYF

abundance: NA
j_gene: TRBJ1-2
d_gene: NA
v_gene: TRBV19
CDR3nt: TGTGCCAGTAGCCAGGTTGCTAACTATGGCTACACCTTC
CDR3aa: CASSQVANYGYTF

abundance: NA
j_gene: TRBJ2-7
d_gene: TRBD1
v_gene: TRBV5-1
CDR3nt: TGCGCCAGCAGCAACCGACAGGGGGCCTACGAGCAGTACTTC
CDR3aa: CASSNRQGAYEQYF

abundance: NA
j_gene: TRBJ1-3
d_gene: NA
v_gene: TRBV5-1
CDR3nt: TGCGCCAGCAGCTTGGACAGGGACAACACCATATATTTT
CDR3aa: CASSLDRDNTIYF

abundance: NA
j_gene: TRBJ2-7
d_gene: NA
v_gene: TRBV10-1
CDR3nt: TGCGCCAGCAGTGAGTCGACTAGGGGGAGCGGGGCTTACGAGCAGTACTTC
CDR3aa: CASSESTRGSGAYEQYF

abundance: NA
j_gene: TRBJ2-6
d_gene: NA
v_gene: TRBV27
CDR3nt: TGTGCCAGCAGTTCGGGGGGCGCGAATGGGGCCAACGTCCTGACTTTC
CDR3aa: CASSSGGANGANVLTF

abundance: NA
j_gene: TRBJ2-2
d_gene: TRBD1
v_gene: TRBV6-5
CDR3nt: TGTGCCAGCAGGCCGGGACAGGGGACCGGGGAGCTGTTTTTT
CDR3aa: CASRPGQGTGELFF

abundance: NA
j_gene: TRBJ2-6
d_gene: NA
v_gene: TRBV11-2
CDR3nt: TGTGCCAGCAGCTCACTACAGGGATTACGCCCTGGGGCCAACGTCCTGACTTTC
CDR3aa: CASSSLQGLRPGANVLTF

abundance: once
j_gene: TRBJ2-7
d_gene: NA
v_gene: TRBV9
CDR3nt: TGTGCCAGCAGCGTTACCGGGACTGGGCACTACGAGCAGTACTTC
CDR3aa: CASSVTGTGHYEQYF

abundance: NA
j_gene: TRBJ1-2
d_gene: NA
v_gene: TRBV7-5
CDR3nt: TGTGCCAGAAGCTTTCGTCCCGGGACAGGGAGGGGAGGCTACACCTTC
CDR3aa: CARSFRPGTGRGGYTF

abundance: once
j_gene: TRBJ2-1
d_gene: TRBD2
v_gene: TRBV7-6
CDR3nt: TGTGCCAGCAGAAGAATTTTAGCGGGAGGGGGGGACAATGAGCAGTTCTTC
CDR3aa: CASRRILAGGGDNEQFF

abundance: NA
j_gene: TRBJ2-1
d_gene: TRBD2
v_gene: TRBV6-1
CDR3nt: TGTGCCAGCAGTCGGGGGACTAGCGACGCCAATGAGCAGTTCTTC
CDR3aa: CASSRGTSDANEQFF

abundance: NA
j_gene: TRBJ2-1
d_gene: TRBD1
v_gene: TRBV6-5
CDR3nt: TGTGCCAGCAGCCGGACCAGAAACAGGGGGCAAGAGTTCTTC
CDR3aa: CASSRTRNRGQEFF

abundance: NA
j_gene: TRBJ2-1
d_gene: NA
v_gene: TRBV7-9
CDR3nt: TGTGCCAGCAGCGGGAGGGGGAGCTCCTACAATGAGCAGTTCTTC
CDR3aa: CASSGRGSSYNEQFF